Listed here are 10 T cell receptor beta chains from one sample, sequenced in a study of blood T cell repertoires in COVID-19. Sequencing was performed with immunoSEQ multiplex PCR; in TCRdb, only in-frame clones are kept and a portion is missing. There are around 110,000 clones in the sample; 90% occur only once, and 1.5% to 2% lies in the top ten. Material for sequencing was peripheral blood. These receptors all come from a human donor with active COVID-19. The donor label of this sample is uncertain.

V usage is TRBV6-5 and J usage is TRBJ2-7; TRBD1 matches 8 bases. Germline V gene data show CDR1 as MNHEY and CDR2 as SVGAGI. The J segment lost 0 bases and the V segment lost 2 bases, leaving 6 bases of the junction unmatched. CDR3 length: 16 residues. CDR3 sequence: CASSYVSGQVSYEQYF. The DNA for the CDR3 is TGTGCCAGCAGTTACGTGTCGGGACAGGTCTCCTACGAGCAGTACTTC.

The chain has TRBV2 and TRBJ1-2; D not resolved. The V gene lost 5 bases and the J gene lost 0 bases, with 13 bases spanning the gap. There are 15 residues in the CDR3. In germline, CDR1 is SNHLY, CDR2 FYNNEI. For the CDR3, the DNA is TGTGCCAGCAGTCCCGAGGTCTTCGCTAACTATGGCTACACCTTC. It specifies CASSPEVFANYGYTF. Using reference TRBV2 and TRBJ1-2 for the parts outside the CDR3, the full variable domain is EPEVTQTPSHQVTQMGQEVILRCVPISNHLYFYWYRQILGQKVEFLVSFYNNEISEKSEIFDDQFSVERPDGSNFTLKIRSTKLEDSAMYFCASSPEVFANYGYTFGSGTRLTVV.

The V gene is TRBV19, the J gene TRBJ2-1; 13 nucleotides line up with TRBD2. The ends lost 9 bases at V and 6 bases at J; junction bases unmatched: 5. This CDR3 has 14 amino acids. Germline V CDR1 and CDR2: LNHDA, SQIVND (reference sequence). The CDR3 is CASRLAGGINEQFF. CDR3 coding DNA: TGTGCCAGCAGACTAGCGGGGGGAATCAATGAGCAGTTCTTC. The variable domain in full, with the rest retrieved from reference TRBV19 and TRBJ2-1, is DGGITQSPKYLFRKEGQNVTLSCEQNLNHDAMYWYRQDPGQGLRLIYYSQIVNDFQKGDIAEGYSVSREKKESFPLTVTSAQKNPTAFYLCASRLAGGINEQFFGPGTRLTVL.

The CDR3 is CAFRTELSTDTQYF. For the CDR3, the DNA is TGTGCCTTCCGGACAGAACTAAGCACAGATACGCAGTATTTT. The chain is built from TRBV30 and TRBJ2-3; a possible D gene is TRBD1 (6 bases). V lost 7 bases, J lost 0 bases, and 14 bases lay in between. Germline CDR1 GTSNPN, CDR2 SVGIG (reference sequence). The CDR3 length is 14 residues. The variable domain in full, completed from reference TRBV30 and TRBJ2-3, reads SQTIHQWPATLVQPVGSPLSLECTVEGTSNPNLYWYRQAAGRGLQLLFYSVGIGQISSEVPQNLSASRPQDRQFILSSKKLLLSDSGFYLCAFRTELSTDTQYFGPGTRLTVL.

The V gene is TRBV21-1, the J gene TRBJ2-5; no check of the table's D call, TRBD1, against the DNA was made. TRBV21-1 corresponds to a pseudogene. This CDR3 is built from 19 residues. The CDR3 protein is CASSKAVTGDGGAQETQYF. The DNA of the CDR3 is TGTGCCAGCAGCAAAGCTGTGACAGGGGACGGCGGGGCCCAAGAGACCCAGTACTTC.

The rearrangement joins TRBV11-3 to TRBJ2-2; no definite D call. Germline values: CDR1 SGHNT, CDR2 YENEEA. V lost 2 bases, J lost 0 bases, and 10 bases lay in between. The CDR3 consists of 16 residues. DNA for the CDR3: TGTGCCAGCAGCTTAACGATCAGTGCGAACACCGGGGAGCTGTTTTTT. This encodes CASSLTISANTGELFF.

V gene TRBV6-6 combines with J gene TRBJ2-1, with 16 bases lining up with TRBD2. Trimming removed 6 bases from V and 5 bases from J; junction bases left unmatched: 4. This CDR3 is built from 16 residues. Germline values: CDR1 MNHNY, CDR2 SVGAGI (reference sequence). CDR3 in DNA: TGTGCCAGCAGGCCCGGGACTAGCGGGGGGGACAATGAGCAGTTCTTC. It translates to CASRPGTSGGDNEQFF.

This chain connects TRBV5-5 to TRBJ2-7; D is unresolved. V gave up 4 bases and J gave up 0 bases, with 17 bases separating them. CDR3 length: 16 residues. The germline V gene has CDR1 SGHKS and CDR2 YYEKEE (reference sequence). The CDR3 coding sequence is TGTGCCAGCAGCCCCGACCCTGGCAGGTACTCCTACGAGCAGTACTTC. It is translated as CASSPDPGRYSYEQYF.

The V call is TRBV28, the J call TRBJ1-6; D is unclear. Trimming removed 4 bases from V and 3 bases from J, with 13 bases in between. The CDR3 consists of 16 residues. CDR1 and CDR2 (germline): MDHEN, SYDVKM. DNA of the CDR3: TGTGCCAGCAGTTCCCGGCGGAAGATCTATAATTCACCCCTCCACTTT. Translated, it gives CASSSRRKIYNSPLHF.

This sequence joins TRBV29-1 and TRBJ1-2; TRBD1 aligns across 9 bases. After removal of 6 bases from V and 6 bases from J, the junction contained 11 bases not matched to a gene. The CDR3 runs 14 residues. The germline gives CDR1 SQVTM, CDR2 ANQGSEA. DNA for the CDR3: TGCAGCGTGGATACCGGGACAGGGATCCATGGCTACACCTTC. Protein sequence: CSVDTGTGIHGYTF.